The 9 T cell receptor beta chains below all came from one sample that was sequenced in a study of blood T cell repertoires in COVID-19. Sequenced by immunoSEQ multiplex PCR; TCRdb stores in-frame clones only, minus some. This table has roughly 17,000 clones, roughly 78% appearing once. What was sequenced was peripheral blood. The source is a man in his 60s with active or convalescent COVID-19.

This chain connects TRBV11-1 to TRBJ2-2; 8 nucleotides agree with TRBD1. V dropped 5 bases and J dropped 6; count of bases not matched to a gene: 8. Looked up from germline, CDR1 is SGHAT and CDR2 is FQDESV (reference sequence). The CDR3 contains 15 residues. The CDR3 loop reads CASSHLQGASGELFF. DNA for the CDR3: TGTGCCAGCAGCCACCTCCAGGGGGCCTCCGGGGAGCTGTTTTTT.

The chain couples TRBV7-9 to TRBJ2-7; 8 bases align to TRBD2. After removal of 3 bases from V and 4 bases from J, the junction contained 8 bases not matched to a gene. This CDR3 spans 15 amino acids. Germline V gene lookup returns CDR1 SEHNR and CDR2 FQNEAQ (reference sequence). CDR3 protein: CASSLTGLELYEQYF. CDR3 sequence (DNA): TGTGCCAGCAGCTTGACGGGACTAGAACTTTACGAGCAGTACTTC. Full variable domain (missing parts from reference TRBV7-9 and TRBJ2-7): DTGVSQNPRHKITKRGQNVTFRCDPISEHNRLYWYRQTLGQGPEFLTYFQNEAQLEKSRLLSDRFSAERPKGSFSTLEIQRTEQGDSAMYLCASSLTGLELYEQYFGPGTRLTVT.

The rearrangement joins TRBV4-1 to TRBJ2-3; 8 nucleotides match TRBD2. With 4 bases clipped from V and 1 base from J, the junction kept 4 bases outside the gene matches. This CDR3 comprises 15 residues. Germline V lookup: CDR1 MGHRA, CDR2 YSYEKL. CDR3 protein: CASSRAAGGTDTQYF. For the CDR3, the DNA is TGCGCCAGCAGCCGTGCAGCGGGGGGCACAGATACGCAGTATTTT.

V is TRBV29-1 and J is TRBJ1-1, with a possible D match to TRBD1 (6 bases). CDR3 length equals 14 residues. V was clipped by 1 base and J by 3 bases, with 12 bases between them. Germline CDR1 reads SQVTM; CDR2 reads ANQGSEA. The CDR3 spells CSVEVARGDTEAFF. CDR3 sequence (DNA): TGCAGCGTTGAAGTCGCCAGGGGAGACACTGAAGCTTTCTTT.

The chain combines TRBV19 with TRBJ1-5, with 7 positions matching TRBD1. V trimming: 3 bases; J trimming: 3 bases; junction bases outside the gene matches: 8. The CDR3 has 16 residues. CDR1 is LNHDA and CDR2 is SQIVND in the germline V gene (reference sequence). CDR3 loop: CASSIGGQLDNQPQHF. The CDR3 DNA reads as TGTGCCAGTAGTATTGGGGGACAGTTAGACAATCAGCCCCAGCATTTT.

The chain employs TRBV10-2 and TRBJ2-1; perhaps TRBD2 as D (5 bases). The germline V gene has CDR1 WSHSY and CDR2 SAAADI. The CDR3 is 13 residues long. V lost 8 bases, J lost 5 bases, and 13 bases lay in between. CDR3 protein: CASVASRDNEQFF. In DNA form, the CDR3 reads TGCGCCAGCGTCGCTAGCCGCGACAATGAGCAGTTCTTC.

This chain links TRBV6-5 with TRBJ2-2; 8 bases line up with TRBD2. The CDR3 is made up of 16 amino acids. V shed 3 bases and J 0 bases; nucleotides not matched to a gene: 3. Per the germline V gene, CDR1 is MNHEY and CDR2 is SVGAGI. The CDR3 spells CASSYSGKTNTGELFF. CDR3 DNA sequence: TGTGCCAGCAGTTATAGCGGGAAGACGAACACCGGGGAGCTGTTTTTT.

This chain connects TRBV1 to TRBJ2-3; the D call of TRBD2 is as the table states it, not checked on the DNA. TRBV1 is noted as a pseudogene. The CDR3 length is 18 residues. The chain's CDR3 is CTSSQEVREREPSDTQYF. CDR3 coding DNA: TGCACCAGCAGCCAAGAGGTGCGGGAGCGGGAGCCCTCAGATACGCAGTATTTT.

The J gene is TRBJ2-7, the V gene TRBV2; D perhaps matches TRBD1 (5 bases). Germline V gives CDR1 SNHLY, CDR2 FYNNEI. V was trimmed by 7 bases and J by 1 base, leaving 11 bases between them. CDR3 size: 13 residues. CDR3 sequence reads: CASISDMSYEQYF. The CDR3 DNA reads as TGTGCCAGCATTTCGGACATGTCCTACGAGCAGTACTTC.